Below are 8 T cell receptor beta chains sequenced from a single sample in a study of regulatory T cells in long-lasting Graves disease. Time point reported: persistent/refractory GD, antithyroid drugs over 5 years with positive TRAb. Following extraction of RNA from PBMCs, that RNA was used to make the TCR library. HTBI primers from iRepertoire and Arm-PCR of CDR3 regions yielded the TCR beta libraries. TCRdb re-analysed the multiplex PCR reads in MiXCR, keeping a single row per CDR3 protein. The top ten hold 25% to 30% of the sample, which has a few hundred thousand distinct CDR3 sequences, roughly 25% seen once. Sequencing was performed on peripheral blood mononuclear cells (PBMCs), taken when the disease was refractory, from a patient treated with antithyroid drugs. These receptors were obtained from a woman in her thirties or forties with Graves disease.

The chain combines TRBV19 with TRBJ2-7, with TRBD2 matching over 8 bases. The trim removed 3 bases at V and 6 bases at J, leaving 7 bases unmatched. The CDR3 has 14 residues. Germline V gene sequence: CDR1 LNHDA, CDR2 SQIVND (reference sequence). For the CDR3, the DNA is TGTGCCAGTAGTATCAGCGGGAGAAGTTGCGAGCAGTACTTC. Residues: CASSISGRSCEQYF.

The V call is TRBV7-9, the J call TRBJ1-4; 11 bases agree with TRBD1. The V segment lost 1 base and the J segment 0 bases; nucleotides outside the gene matches: 10. Germline V CDR1 and CDR2: SEHNR, FQNEAQ (reference sequence). This CDR3 comprises 20 residues. CDR3 residues: CASSLEGQGDPSTTNEKLFF. The CDR3 region has the DNA TGTGCCAGCAGCTTAGAGGGACAGGGGGACCCATCGACAACTAATGAAAAACTGTTTTTT.

The table lists this clonotype with a few counts. V is TRBV20-1 and J is TRBJ2-1; D possibly uses TRBD1 or TRBD2 (6 bases each). The germline V gene encodes CDR1 DFQATT and CDR2 SNEGSKA (reference sequence). V lost 6 bases, J lost 7 bases, and 25 bases lay in between. The CDR3 totals 16 residues. This CDR3 is CSARRGRTTLGNEQFF. The CDR3 nucleotides are TGCAGTGCCCGGAGGGGGAGGACTACCCTAGGTAATGAGCAGTTCTTC.

This clonotype was seen more than once but under ten times. The rearrangement uses TRBV7-2 and TRBJ1-1; D is uncertain. Germline V lookup: CDR1 SGHTA, CDR2 FQGNSA. The length of the CDR3 is 15 residues. The ends were cut back, 6 bases at V and 9 bases at J, with 23 bases in the middle. This chain's CDR3 is CASRSSYADHPKAFF. The CDR3 bases are TGTGCCAGCAGATCCTCCTACGCGGACCACCCCAAAGCTTTCTTT.

As for this clonotype: A much bigger clone sits one base away, suggesting this may be a read error. The chain has TRBV6-4 and TRBJ1-2; perhaps TRBD1 as D (5 bases). The CDR3 runs to 14 residues. Per germline, CDR1 MRHNA and CDR2 SNTAGT. V shed 9 bases and J shed 3 bases, with 17 bases lying between them. DNA of the CDR3: TGTGCCAGTCGACCGGGACCTTCAGACTATGGCTACACCTTC. As protein: CASRPGPSDYGYTF.

The sample holds a few counts of this clonotype. The chain carries TRBV28 and TRBJ2-1; D is possibly TRBD1 (5 bases). This CDR3 comprises 14 residues. Trimming removed 1 base at V and 10 bases at J, with 14 bases between. Germline V gene lookup returns CDR1 MDHEN and CDR2 SYDVKM. CDR3 residues: CASSLLFGQGEQFF. CDR3 coding DNA: TGTGCCAGCAGTTTATTGTTTGGGCAGGGCGAGCAGTTCTTC.

In regard to this clonotype: A much larger clone lies a single base off, so this may be a read error. J is TRBJ2-7 and V is TRBV20-1, with D uncertain. From germline, CDR1 is DFQATT and CDR2 SNEGSKA (reference sequence). This CDR3 has 12 residues. DNA for the CDR3: TGCAGTGCTAGAGATCAAACCTACGGGCAGTACTTC. This gives the protein CSARDQTYGQYF.

This clonotype was counted between two and nine times. The CDR3 sequence: CASSDPGLAGGPRNHIYNEQFF. CDR3 sequence (DNA): TGTGCCAGCAGTGATCCCGGACTAGCGGGAGGGCCTAGGAACCATATCTACAATGAGCAGTTCTTC. The J gene is TRBJ2-1, the V gene TRBV2; 15 nucleotides align to TRBD2. Trimming removed 3 bases from V and 3 bases from J; junction bases left unmatched: 18. Per the germline V gene, CDR1 is SNHLY and CDR2 is FYNNEI. CDR3 size: 22 residues.